This TCR beta chain was sequenced during a study of CD8 T cells in ankylosing spondylitis. General observations from the study: As for the disease-linked clones, they showed a CD8+ phenotype and occurred at relatively low frequencies in peripheral blood.

Researchers built TCR beta libraries using quantitative 5'-RACE with molecular barcodes. TCRdb independently ran MiXCR on the 5' RACE reads; one entry per CDR3 protein. The sample holds about 240,000 distinct CDR3 sequences, 7.5% to 9% seen once. Per germline, CDR1 DFQATT and CDR2 SNEGSKA (reference sequence). The CDR3 is 15 amino acids. Deletions cut 3 bases from V and 3 bases from J, with 15 bases between. This clonotype was counted at least ten times. Its antigen is unknown. The sample consisted of blood, either unsorted or a sorted T cell fraction (not recorded which). The sequence came from a male donor with ankylosing spondylitis or in good health (not recorded which). This rearrangement joins TRBV20-1 to TRBJ2-1; D assignment may be TRBD1 or TRBD2 (5 bases each). In DNA form, the CDR3 reads TGCAGTGCTAGGGGGGTCCTAACGGACTACAATGAGCAGTTCTTC. Encoded protein: CSARGVLTDYNEQFF.